This record looks at one T cell receptor beta chain sequence and its context. Its antigen is as yet unknown. The sample is drawn from a study of T cell responses to AZD1222 COVID-19 vaccine. Measured with immunoSEQ multiplex PCR; TCRdb has only the in-frame clones, and not every one. The sample contains approximately 100,000 clones, around 94% of which appear only once. Study results and caveats: None of the repertoires were sampled until the peak T cell response had passed.

The material sequenced was peripheral blood, taken on day 0 of AZD1222 vaccination. The sequence was obtained from an adult in good health.

CDR3 sequence reads: CASSFQQRLSTDTQYF. CDR3 DNA sequence: TGTGCCAGCAGTTTCCAACAGAGATTATCCACAGATACGCAGTATTTT. The V gene is TRBV28, the J gene TRBJ2-3; D not resolved. Germline V lookup: CDR1 MDHEN, CDR2 SYDVKM. The CDR3 runs 16 residues. With 3 bases removed from V and 2 bases from J, the gap between germline ends came to 15 bases.